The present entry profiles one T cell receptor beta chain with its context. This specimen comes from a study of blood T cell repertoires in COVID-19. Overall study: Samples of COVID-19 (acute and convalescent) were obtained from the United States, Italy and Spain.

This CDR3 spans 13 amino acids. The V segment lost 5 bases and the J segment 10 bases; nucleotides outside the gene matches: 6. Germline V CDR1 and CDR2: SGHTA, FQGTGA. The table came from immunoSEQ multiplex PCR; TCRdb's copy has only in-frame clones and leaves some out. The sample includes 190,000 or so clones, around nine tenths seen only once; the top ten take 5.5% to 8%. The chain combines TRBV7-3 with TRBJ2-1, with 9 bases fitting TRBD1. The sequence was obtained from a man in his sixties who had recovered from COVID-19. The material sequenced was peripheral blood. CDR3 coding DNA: TGTGCCAGCAGCGTACAGGGGGCTAGGGAGCAGTTCTTC. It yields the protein CASSVQGAREQFF.